This passage covers 30 T cell receptor beta chains from one sample sequenced in a study of Tregs in tolerant kidney transplant recipients (dated by TCRdb to 2018 to 2020). Libraries were made using the immunoSEQ multiplex PCR assay. Here the immuneACCESS table is served through TCRdb, limited to in-frame sequences with V and J called. Missing clones are a known gap in these copies; in checked studies unresolved V genes cover under half, and the rest lacks a known reason. In all, the sample holds approximately 98,000 clones, and around 90% of those were seen once. The ten largest clonotypes hold about 0.35% of the sample. Reading the label with the study, this specimen's time point is: blood sample drawn before combined kidney and bone marrow transplant. Source: CD4+ T cells from blood, taken before the transplant. These receptors came from a human donor who received a combined kidney and bone marrow transplant.

The rearrangement joins TRBV5-1 to TRBJ2-7; 12 positions agree with TRBD2. CDR1 SGHRS and CDR2 YFSETQ come from the germline V gene. The CDR3 contains 15 residues. V was pared by 4 bases and J by 1 base, with 3 bases of the junction left unmatched. The CDR3 is CASSRLAGESYEQYF. CDR3 nucleotide sequence: TGCGCCAGCAGCCGACTAGCGGGGGAATCCTACGAGCAGTACTTC.

The J gene is TRBJ1-2, the V gene TRBV19; TRBD1 matches 8 bases. Germline CDR1 is LNHDA and CDR2 is SQIVND (reference sequence). Trimming took 10 bases from V and 8 from J; bases not matched to a gene: 15. The CDR3 is 14 amino acids. The CDR3 loop is CAISRTGNGGGYTF. CDR3 nucleotides: TGTGCCATCTCCCGGACAGGGAATGGAGGAGGCTACACCTTC.

CDR3 DNA: TGTGCCAGCAGCTCGGGACAGCAAGAGACCCAGTACTTC. Amino acids: CASSSGQQETQYF. V gene TRBV11-3 combines with J gene TRBJ2-5; 7 bases map to TRBD1. Germline CDR1 SGHNT, CDR2 YENEEA. V shed 4 bases, J shed 2 bases, and the junction held 1 base outside the gene matches. The CDR3 extends over 13 amino acids. Together with reference TRBV11-3 and TRBJ2-5, the CDR3 gives the full variable domain: EAGVVQSPRYKIIEKKQPVAFWCNPISGHNTLYWYLQNLGQGPELLIRYENEEAVDDSQLPKDRFSAERLKGVDSTLKIQPAELGDSAVYLCASSSGQQETQYFGPGTRLLVL.

The chain joins TRBV11-3 to TRBJ2-1; 13 positions match TRBD2. Looked up from germline, CDR1 is SGHNT and CDR2 is YENEEA. The CDR3 is made up of 15 amino acids. After removal of 4 bases from V and 7 bases from J, the junction contained 4 bases not matched to a gene. CDR3 sequence: CASSSLAGGLNEQFF. DNA for the CDR3: TGTGCCAGCAGCTCACTAGCGGGAGGGCTTAATGAGCAGTTCTTC.

V and J are TRBV5-5 and TRBJ2-7; weak D call: TRBD2 (6 bases). Per the germline V gene, CDR1 is SGHKS and CDR2 is YYEKEE (reference sequence). Trimming stripped 0 bases from V and 2 bases from J, with 9 bases between. This CDR3 region has 14 residues. As DNA, the CDR3 is TGTGCCAGCAGCTTGGCCGGGGGAACCTACGAGCAGTACTTC. Encoded protein: CASSLAGGTYEQYF.

The V gene is TRBV6-6, the J gene TRBJ1-4; D is ambiguous. Trimming left V 6 bases short and J 7 bases short, with 6 bases between. Looked up from germline, CDR1 is MNHNY and CDR2 is SVGAGI (reference sequence). The CDR3 has 11 amino acids. The CDR3 sequence is CASSPREKLFF. Written as DNA, the CDR3 is TGTGCCAGCAGCCCCCGTGAAAAACTGTTTTTT.

Of note for this clone: The DNA is omitted, as the CDR3 cannot be located on it reliably, and the CDR3 follows TCRdb's listing. The genes are TRBV28 and TRBJ1-1; TRBD1 is the table's D call, not checked against the DNA. A total of 15 residues make up the CDR3, ends included. The germline gives CDR1 MDHEN, CDR2 SYDVKM. The CDR3 loop is CASSTSTGNRYKVFF.

The V call is TRBV5-5, the J call TRBJ1-3; D remains unclear. Germline assignment: CDR1 SGHKS and CDR2 YYEKEE (reference sequence). The CDR3 spans 15 residues. V lost 0 bases, J lost 0 bases, and 7 bases lay in between. This chain's CDR3 is CASSLVQYSGNTIYF. CDR3 DNA: TGTGCCAGCAGCTTGGTGCAGTACTCTGGAAACACCATATATTTT.

The chain employs TRBV15 and TRBJ2-7; tentatively, D is TRBD2 (5 bases). The CDR3 runs to 16 residues. Germline V gives CDR1 LNHNV, CDR2 YYDKDF (reference sequence). The V end lost 2 bases, the J end lost 0 bases, and 14 bases lay between the germline ends. CDR3 DNA: TGTGCCACCAGCAGAACTGGCGGGCTCAGCTCCTACGAGCAGTACTTC. Protein: CATSRTGGLSSYEQYF. Complete variable domain (other parts from reference TRBV15 and TRBJ2-7): DAMVIQNPRYQVTQFGKPVTLSCSQTLNHNVMYWYQQKSSQAPKLLFHYYDKDFNNEADTPDNFQSRRPNTSFCFLDIRSPGLGDTAMYLCATSRTGGLSSYEQYFGPGTRLTVT.

The rearrangement uses TRBV4-2 and TRBJ1-4; no clear D gene. The ends were cut back, 2 bases at V and 7 bases at J, with 8 bases in the middle. This CDR3 is 13 amino acids long. Per germline, CDR1 LGHNA and CDR2 YNFKEQ. In DNA form, the CDR3 reads TGTGCCAGCAGCCAATCAGAGGGTGAAAAACTGTTTTTT. Translated, it gives CASSQSEGEKLFF.

This rearrangement joins TRBV2 to TRBJ2-7; D unclear. The CDR3 is 12 amino acids. Germline CDR1 reads SNHLY; CDR2 reads FYNNEI. Trimming removed 6 bases at V and 2 bases at J, with 8 bases between. CDR3 in DNA: TGTGCCAGCAGACCCACTACCTACGAGCAGTACTTC. It encodes CASRPTTYEQYF.

The gene calls are TRBV7-2 and TRBJ1-2; no clear D gene. Germline assignment: CDR1 SGHTA and CDR2 FQGNSA. The CDR3 length is 14 residues. V was shortened by 5 bases and J by 7 bases, with 17 bases between the two germline ends. This chain's CDR3 is CASSPGGEWVGYTF. CDR3 DNA sequence: TGTGCCAGCAGCCCGGGTGGTGAGTGGGTTGGCTACACCTTC.

This clone appeared once. This chain uses TRBV19 with TRBJ2-2; 9 positions match TRBD2. Germline V gives CDR1 LNHDA, CDR2 SQIVND (reference sequence). V lost 4 bases to trimming and J lost 0 bases; unmatched junction nucleotides: 0. This CDR3 contains 15 residues. CDR3 DNA: TGTGCCAGTAGTACTAGCGGGGCGAACACCGGGGAGCTGTTTTTT. Its protein is CASSTSGANTGELFF.

This chain links TRBV19 with TRBJ1-1; D is unresolved. The germline V and J ends were trimmed by 1 base and 1 base, with 10 bases remaining between them. The CDR3 extends over 15 amino acids. Germline V gene lookup returns CDR1 LNHDA and CDR2 SQIVND (reference sequence). Written as DNA, the CDR3 is TGTGCCAGTAGTATAGGCGGGGTGCGGAACACTGAAGCTTTCTTT. This sequence encodes CASSIGGVRNTEAFF.

This chain joins TRBV30 and TRBJ1-1; tentatively, D is TRBD1 (5 bases). Germline V gene lookup returns CDR1 GTSNPN and CDR2 SVGIG (reference sequence). Trimming shortened V by 2 bases and J by 10 bases, and 20 bases separated the two germline ends. CDR3 length: 14 amino acids. The CDR3 reads CAWSPGTPGRRAFF. In nucleotides, the CDR3 is TGTGCCTGGAGTCCCGGGACTCCCGGTCGCCGAGCTTTCTTT. Supplemented by reference TRBV30 and TRBJ1-1, the full variable domain reads SQTIHQWPATLVQPVGSPLSLECTVEGTSNPNLYWYRQAAGRGLQLLFYSVGIGQISSEVPQNLSASRPQDRQFILSSKKLLLSDSGFYLCAWSPGTPGRRAFFGQGTRLTVV.

The chain recombines TRBV15 with TRBJ2-1, with 10 nucleotides matching TRBD2. The germline V gene encodes CDR1 LNHNV and CDR2 YYDKDF (reference sequence). Unmatched junction bases numbered 13, after V lost 6 bases and J lost 2 bases. The CDR3 runs to 18 residues. The chain's CDR3 is CATRPFEGTSDAYNEQFF. Here the CDR3 DNA reads TGTGCCACCAGGCCGTTCGAGGGGACTAGCGACGCCTACAATGAGCAGTTCTTC.

The rearrangement joins TRBV7-2 to TRBJ2-1, with 10 bases that match TRBD2. J lost 9 bases, V lost 4 bases, and 18 bases had no gene match. The germline CDR1 and CDR2 sequences are SGHTA and FQGNSA. This CDR3 has 18 residues. The CDR3 sequence is CASSSPSGSLPLSSEQFF. CDR3 nucleotide sequence: TGTGCCAGCAGCTCACCTAGCGGGAGCCTTCCCCTCTCTAGTGAGCAGTTCTTC.

V usage is TRBV7-2 and J usage is TRBJ2-5, with D possibly TRBD2 on 5 matching bases. Trimming pared 2 bases from V and 2 bases from J, leaving 6 bases between. This CDR3 contains 13 residues. Germline values: CDR1 SGHTA, CDR2 FQGNSA. The CDR3: CASSLWEQETQYF. The CDR3 DNA reads as TGTGCCAGCAGCTTATGGGAGCAAGAGACCCAGTACTTC.

The chain joins TRBV7-2 to TRBJ1-5; 10 bases are a match to TRBD1. Germline loops: CDR1 SGHTA, CDR2 FQGNSA. The CDR3 runs 15 residues. Trimming took 6 bases from V and 3 from J; bases not matched to a gene: 5. CDR3 protein: CASSWTGGVNQPQHF. The CDR3 DNA reads TGTGCCAGCAGTTGGACAGGGGGTGTCAATCAGCCCCAGCATTTT.

V and J are TRBV28 and TRBJ1-1; TRBD1 is a possible D gene (5 bases). Deletions cut 3 bases from V and 5 bases from J, with 16 bases between. CDR1 is MDHEN, CDR2 SYDVKM, per germline. This CDR3 spans 15 amino acids. CDR3 nucleotides: TGTGCCAGCAGTTTGCGGGGCCTGGTTTCTACTGAAGCTTTCTTT. Protein: CASSLRGLVSTEAFF.

This sequence joins TRBV5-1 and TRBJ1-1, with D perhaps TRBD1 (5 bases). The CDR3 sequence is 20 residues long. Trimming removed 0 bases at V and 0 bases at J, with 24 bases between. Germline V gene data show CDR1 as SGHRS and CDR2 as YFSETQ. The CDR3 DNA reads as TGCGCCAGCAGCTTGGTCTATGGGTCAGGGCTGCTTCTGGTGAACACTGAAGCTTTCTTT. Amino acids: CASSLVYGSGLLLVNTEAFF.

The rearrangement uses TRBV11-2 and TRBJ2-7, with D possibly TRBD2 on 5 matching bases. CDR3 length: 14 residues. V lost 0 bases, J lost 3 bases, and 9 bases lay in between. From germline, CDR1 is SGHAT and CDR2 FQNNGV. CDR3 DNA: TGTGCCAGCAGCTTAGAGGTCGGGGTCTACGAGCAGTACTTC. Translating it yields CASSLEVGVYEQYF.

About this clone itself: At the DNA level, this CDR3 is encoded by other sequences in the same sample as well. V is TRBV9 and J is TRBJ2-1; D uncertain. Germline assignment: CDR1 SGDLS and CDR2 YYNGEE. Trimming pared 0 bases from V and 3 bases from J, leaving 4 bases between. This CDR3 region has 13 residues. This CDR3 reads CASSVGSYNEQFF. In DNA form, the CDR3 reads TGTGCCAGCAGCGTAGGCAGCTACAATGAGCAGTTCTTC.

The CDR3 DNA sequence: TGTGCCAGCAGCTTCGCGAACACCGGGGAGCTGTTTTTT. Its translation is CASSFANTGELFF. V is TRBV7-9 and J is TRBJ2-2; D call uncertain. Germline lookup yields CDR1 SEHNR and CDR2 FQNEAQ (reference sequence). Trimming took off 3 bases at V and 0 bases at J, with 2 bases between the two ends. The CDR3 extends over 13 amino acids.

The chain has TRBV6-5 and TRBJ2-5; D is perhaps TRBD2 (6 bases). CDR1 is MNHEY and CDR2 is SVGAGI in the germline V gene. This CDR3 comprises 15 residues. The germline V and J ends were trimmed by 2 bases and 5 bases, with 15 bases remaining between them. The CDR3 DNA is TGTGCCAGCAGTTACGGCGGGAACGGAGGGGAGACCCAGTACTTC. Protein: CASSYGGNGGETQYF.

This clone was observed once. J is TRBJ2-1 and V is TRBV5-1, with TRBD2 identical over 9 bases. V gave up 4 bases and J gave up 7 bases; unmatched junction bases: 9. The CDR3 contains 15 residues. From germline, CDR1 is SGHRS and CDR2 YFSETQ. CDR3 coding DNA: TGCGCCAGCAGCGAAATAGCGGGAGTGGGGAATGAGCAGTTCTTC. Residues: CASSEIAGVGNEQFF.

The V call is TRBV5-1, the J call TRBJ2-3, with TRBD2 matching 10 bases. The CDR3 totals 16 residues. Germline assignment: CDR1 SGHRS and CDR2 YFSETQ. With V trimmed by 1 base and J by 2 bases, 4 bases remained unmatched. Here the CDR3 DNA reads TGCGCCAGCAGCTTGCCAGCGGGGGGGACCACAGATACGCAGTATTTT. This translates into CASSLPAGGTTDTQYF.

DNA for the CDR3: TGTGCCAGCAGTTTAAGCCCCAAAAACACCGGGGAGCTGTTTTTT. Translation gives CASSLSPKNTGELFF. This chain links TRBV28 with TRBJ2-2; D is unresolved. V gave up 2 bases and J gave up 2 bases, with 9 bases separating them. This CDR3 has 15 amino acids. Germline V gene data show CDR1 as MDHEN and CDR2 as SYDVKM.

The chain combines TRBV5-1 with TRBJ1-1, with a tentative D call TRBD1 (6 bases). Between the trimmed V and J ends, which lost 4 bases and 1 base, there was a span of 11 bases. This CDR3 spans 14 amino acids. The germline gives CDR1 SGHRS, CDR2 YFSETQ. CDR3 in DNA: TGCGCCAGCAGCATAGGGACAACGAACACTGAAGCTTTCTTT. Encoded protein: CASSIGTTNTEAFF.

This clone was seen a few times. The rearrangement links TRBV6-5 to TRBJ1-4; possibly TRBD1 for D (6 bases). Per germline, CDR1 MNHEY and CDR2 SVGAGI. This CDR3 is built from 13 residues. Trimming stripped 8 bases from V and 4 bases from J, with 11 bases between. DNA for the CDR3: TGTGCCAGCCGGGAGGGGGGTAATGAAAAACTGTTTTTT. Translating gives CASREGGNEKLFF.